This T cell receptor (beta chain) was recovered during a study of cytomegalovirus exposure and HLA in healthy donors. The primer mix had 60 Vbeta and 13 Jbeta primers. Using immunoSEQ multiplex PCR, the repertoire was profiled, and TCRdb retains in-frame clones only, with some absent. The sample lists about 240,000 clones, around 78% occurring once. This clone was observed a single time. The CDR3 consists of 12 residues. Sequenced input: PBMCs. V usage is TRBV21-1 and J usage is TRBJ2-1; the table gives TRBD1 as D, unverified against the DNA. TRBV21-1 constitutes a pseudogene. This clonotype originated in a boy under 18 in good health and CMV-seronegative. In DNA form, the CDR3 reads TGTGCCACGCGACAGGGGGCGGGAGAGCAGTTCTTC. It encodes CATRQGAGEQFF.